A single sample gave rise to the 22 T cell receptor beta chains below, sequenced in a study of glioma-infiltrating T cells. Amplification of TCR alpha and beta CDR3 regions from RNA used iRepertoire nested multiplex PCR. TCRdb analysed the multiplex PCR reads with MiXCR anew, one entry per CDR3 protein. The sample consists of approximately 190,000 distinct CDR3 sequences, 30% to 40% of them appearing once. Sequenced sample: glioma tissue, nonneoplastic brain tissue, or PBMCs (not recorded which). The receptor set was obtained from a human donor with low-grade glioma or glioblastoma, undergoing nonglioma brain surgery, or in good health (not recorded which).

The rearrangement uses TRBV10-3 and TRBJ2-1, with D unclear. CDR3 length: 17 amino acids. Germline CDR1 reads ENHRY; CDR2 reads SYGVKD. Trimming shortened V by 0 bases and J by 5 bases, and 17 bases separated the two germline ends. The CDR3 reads CAISESVLLRNDNEQFF. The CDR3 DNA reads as TGTGCCATCAGTGAGTCTGTCCTCCTGCGGAACGACAATGAGCAGTTCTTC.

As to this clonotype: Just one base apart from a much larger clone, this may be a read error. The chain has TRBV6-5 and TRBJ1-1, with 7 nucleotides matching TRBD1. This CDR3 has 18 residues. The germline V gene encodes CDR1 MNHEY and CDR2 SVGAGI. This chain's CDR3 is CAISESRAGGRLNTEAFF. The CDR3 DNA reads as TGTGCCATCAGTGAGTCGAGGGCAGGGGGGAGGTTGAACACTGAAGCTTTCTTT.

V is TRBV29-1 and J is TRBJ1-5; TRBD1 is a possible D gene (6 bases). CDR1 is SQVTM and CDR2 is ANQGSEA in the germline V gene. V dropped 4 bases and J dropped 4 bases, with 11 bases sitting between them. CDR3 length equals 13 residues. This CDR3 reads CSVGTELNQPQHF. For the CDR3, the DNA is TGCAGCGTTGGGACAGAATTAAATCAGCCCCAGCATTTT.

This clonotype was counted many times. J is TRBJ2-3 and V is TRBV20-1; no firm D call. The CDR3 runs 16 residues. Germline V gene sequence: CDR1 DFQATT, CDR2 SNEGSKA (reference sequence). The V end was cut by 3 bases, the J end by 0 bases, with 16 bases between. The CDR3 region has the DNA TGCAGTGCTAGCGACCTCACAGACCCTAGCACAGATACGCAGTATTTT. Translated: CSASDLTDPSTDTQYF.

The CDR3 sequence is CASRPADWDPQNSYNEQFF. CDR3 DNA sequence: TGTGCCAGCAGGCCTGCCGACTGGGACCCTCAGAACTCCTACAATGAGCAGTTCTTC. The chain combines TRBV12-3 or TRBV12-4 with TRBJ2-1; D tentatively reads TRBD1 or TRBD2 (5 bases each). The germline V and J ends were trimmed by 6 bases and 0 bases, with 24 bases remaining between them. This CDR3 has 19 amino acids.

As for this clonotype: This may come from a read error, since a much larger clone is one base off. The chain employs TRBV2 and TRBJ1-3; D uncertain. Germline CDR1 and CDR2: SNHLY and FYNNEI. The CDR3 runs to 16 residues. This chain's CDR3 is CASRGSTSYSGNTIFF. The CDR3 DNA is TGTGCCAGCAGAGGGAGTACAAGTTACTCTGGAAACACCATATTTTTT.

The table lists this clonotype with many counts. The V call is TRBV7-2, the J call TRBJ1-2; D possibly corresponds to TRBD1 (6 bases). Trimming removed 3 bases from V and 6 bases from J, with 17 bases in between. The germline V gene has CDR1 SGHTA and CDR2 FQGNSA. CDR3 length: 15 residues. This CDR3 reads CASSFAPGEGNGYTF. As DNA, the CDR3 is TGTGCCAGCAGCTTTGCCCCAGGGGAGGGTAATGGCTACACCTTC.

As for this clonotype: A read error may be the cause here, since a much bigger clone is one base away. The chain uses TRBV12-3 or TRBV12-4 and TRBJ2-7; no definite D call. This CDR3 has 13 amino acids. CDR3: CASSFVHSYGQYF. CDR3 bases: TGTGCCAGCAGTTTTGTCCACTCCTACGGGCAGTACTTC.

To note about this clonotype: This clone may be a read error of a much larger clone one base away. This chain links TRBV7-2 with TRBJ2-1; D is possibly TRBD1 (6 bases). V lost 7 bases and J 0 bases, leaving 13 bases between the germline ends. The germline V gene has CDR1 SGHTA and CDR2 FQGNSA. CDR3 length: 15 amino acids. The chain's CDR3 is CASIERGSSYNEQFF. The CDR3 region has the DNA TGTGCCAGCATCGAGAGGGGGAGCTCCTACAATGAGCAGTTCTTC.

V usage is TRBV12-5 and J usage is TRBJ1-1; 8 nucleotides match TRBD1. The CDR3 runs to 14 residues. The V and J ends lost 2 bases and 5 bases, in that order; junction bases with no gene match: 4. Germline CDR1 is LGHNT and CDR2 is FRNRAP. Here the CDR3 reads CASGLQGAMTEAFF. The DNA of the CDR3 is TGTGCTAGTGGTTTGCAGGGGGCGATGACTGAAGCTTTCTTT.

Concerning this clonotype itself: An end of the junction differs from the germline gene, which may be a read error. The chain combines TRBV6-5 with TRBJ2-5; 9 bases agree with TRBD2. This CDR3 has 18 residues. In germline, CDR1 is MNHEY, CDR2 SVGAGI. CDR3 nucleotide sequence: TGTGCCAGTAGTACACGGGTCCTTAGCGGGAGAAGCTCCTACGAGCAGTCCTTC. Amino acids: CASSTRVLSGRSSYEQSF.

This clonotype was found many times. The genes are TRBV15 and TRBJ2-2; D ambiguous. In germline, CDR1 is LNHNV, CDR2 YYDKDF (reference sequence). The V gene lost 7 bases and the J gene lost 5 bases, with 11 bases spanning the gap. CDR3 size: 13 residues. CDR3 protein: CATTRVGTGELFF. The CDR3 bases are TGTGCCACCACAAGGGTGGGGACCGGGGAGCTGTTTTTT. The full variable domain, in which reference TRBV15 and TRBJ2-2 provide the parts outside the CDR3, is DAMVIQNPRYQVTQFGKPVTLSCSQTLNHNVMYWYQQKSSQAPKLLFHYYDKDFNNEADTPDNFQSRRPNTSFCFLDIRSPGLGDTAMYLCATTRVGTGELFFGEGSRLTVL.

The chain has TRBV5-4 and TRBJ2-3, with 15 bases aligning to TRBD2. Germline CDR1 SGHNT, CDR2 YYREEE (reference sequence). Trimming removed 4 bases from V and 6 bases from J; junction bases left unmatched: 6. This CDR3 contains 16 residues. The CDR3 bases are TGTGCCAGCAGCACGGGGACTAGCGGGAGGAGGGATACGCAGTATTTT. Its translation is CASSTGTSGRRDTQYF.

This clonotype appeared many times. CDR3 protein: CSALLNTEAFF. Here the CDR3 DNA reads TGCAGTGCACTACTGAACACTGAAGCTTTCTTT. This chain links TRBV20-1 with TRBJ1-1; D remains unclear. Deletions cut 6 bases from V and 0 bases from J, with 5 bases between. The CDR3 spans 11 residues. The germline CDR1 and CDR2 sequences are DFQATT and SNEGSKA (reference sequence).

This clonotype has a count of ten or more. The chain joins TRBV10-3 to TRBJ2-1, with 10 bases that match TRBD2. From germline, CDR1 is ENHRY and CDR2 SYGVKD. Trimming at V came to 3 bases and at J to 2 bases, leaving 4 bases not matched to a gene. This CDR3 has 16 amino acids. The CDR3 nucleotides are TGTGCCATCAGTGAAAAACTAGCGGGAACCTACAATGAGCAGTTCTTC. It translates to CAISEKLAGTYNEQFF.

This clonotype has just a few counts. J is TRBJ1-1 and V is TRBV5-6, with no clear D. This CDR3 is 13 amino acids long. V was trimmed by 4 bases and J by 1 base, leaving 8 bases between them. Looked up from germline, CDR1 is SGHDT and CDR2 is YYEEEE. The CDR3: CASSRVPNTEAFF. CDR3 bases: TGTGCCAGCAGCAGGGTTCCGAACACTGAAGCTTTCTTT. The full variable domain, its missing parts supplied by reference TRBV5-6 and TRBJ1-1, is DAGVTQSPTHLIKTRGQQVTLRCSPKSGHDTVSWYQQALGQGPQFIFQYYEEEERQRGNFPDRFSGHQFPNYSSELNVNALLLGDSALYLCASSRVPNTEAFFGQGTRLTVV.

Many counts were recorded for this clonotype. For the CDR3, the DNA is TGTGCCAGCAGCTCCACATACGGTTTCGGCAATCAGCCCCAGCATTTT. As protein: CASSSTYGFGNQPQHF. The chain recombines TRBV5-5 with TRBJ1-5, with no clear D. The length of the CDR3 is 16 residues. V lost 3 bases to trimming and J lost 2 bases, with 15 bases between them. Germline V gene sequence: CDR1 SGHKS, CDR2 YYEKEE (reference sequence).

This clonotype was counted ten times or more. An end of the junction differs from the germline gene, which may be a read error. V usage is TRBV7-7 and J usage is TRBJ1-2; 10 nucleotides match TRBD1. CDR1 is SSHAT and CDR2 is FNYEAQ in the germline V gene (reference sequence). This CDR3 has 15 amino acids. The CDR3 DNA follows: TGTGCTAGCAGCGGGGGGGACAGGGGCAACTATGGCTACACCTTC. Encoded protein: CASSGGDRGNYGYTF. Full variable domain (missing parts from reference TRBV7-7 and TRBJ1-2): GAGVSQSPRYKVTKRGQDVTLRCDPISSHATLYWYQQALGQGPEFLTYFNYEAQPDKSGLPSDRFSAERPEGSISTLTIQRTEQRDSAMYRCASSGGDRGNYGYTFGSGTRLTVV.

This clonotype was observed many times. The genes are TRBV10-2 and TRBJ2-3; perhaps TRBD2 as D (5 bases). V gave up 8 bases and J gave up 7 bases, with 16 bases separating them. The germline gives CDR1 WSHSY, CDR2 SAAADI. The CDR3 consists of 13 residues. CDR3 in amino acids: CASAPGFGNTQYF. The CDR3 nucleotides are TGCGCCAGCGCCCCGGGGTTCGGCAATACGCAGTATTTT.

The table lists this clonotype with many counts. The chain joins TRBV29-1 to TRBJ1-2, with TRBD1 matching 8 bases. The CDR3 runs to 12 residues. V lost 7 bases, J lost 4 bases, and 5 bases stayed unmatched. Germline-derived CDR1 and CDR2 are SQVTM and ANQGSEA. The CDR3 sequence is CSASQGGYGYTF. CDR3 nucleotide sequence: TGCAGCGCGTCACAGGGGGGCTATGGCTACACCTTC.

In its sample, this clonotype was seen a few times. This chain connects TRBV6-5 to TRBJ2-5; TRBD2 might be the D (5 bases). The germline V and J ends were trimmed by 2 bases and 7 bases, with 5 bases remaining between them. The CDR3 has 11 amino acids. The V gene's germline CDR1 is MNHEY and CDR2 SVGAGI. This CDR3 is CASSYGGTQYF. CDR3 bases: TGTGCCAGCAGTTACGGAGGGACCCAGTACTTC.

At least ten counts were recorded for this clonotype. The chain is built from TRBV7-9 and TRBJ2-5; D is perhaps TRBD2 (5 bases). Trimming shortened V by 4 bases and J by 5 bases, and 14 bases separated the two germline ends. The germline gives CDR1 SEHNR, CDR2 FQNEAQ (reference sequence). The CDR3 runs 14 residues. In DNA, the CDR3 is TGTGCCAGCAGCTCTTCGACCCGGAGGGAGACCCAGTACTTC. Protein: CASSSSTRRETQYF. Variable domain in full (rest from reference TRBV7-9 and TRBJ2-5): DTGVSQNPRHKITKRGQNVTFRCDPISEHNRLYWYRQTLGQGPEFLTYFQNEAQLEKSRLLSDRFSAERPKGSFSTLEIQRTEQGDSAMYLCASSSSTRRETQYFGPGTRLLVL.